A single sample is the source of the 2 T cell receptor beta chains below, sequenced in a study of cytomegalovirus exposure and HLA in healthy donors. Here immunoSEQ multiplex PCR was the method, and the copy in TCRdb shows in-frame clones only, minus some. The table includes approximately 130,000 clones, roughly 90% detected once. The sample was PBMCs. The receptors shown here come from a woman between 18 and 29 years old in good health and CMV-seronegative.

Only one count was recorded for this clone. The J gene is TRBJ2-2, the V gene TRBV7-3; TRBD1 is a possible D gene (5 bases). Trimming took 4 bases from V and 4 from J, leaving 7 bases between them. This CDR3 comprises 13 residues. Germline CDR1 SGHTA, CDR2 FQGTGA. The CDR3 DNA sequence: TGTGCCAGCAGCTGGGGCATCACCGGGGAGCTGTTTTTT. It is translated as CASSWGITGELFF.

This chain joins TRBV6-6 and TRBJ1-2; TRBD1 matches at 7 bases. In germline, CDR1 is MNHNY, CDR2 SVGAGI (reference sequence). With 5 bases clipped from V and 12 bases from J, the junction kept 6 bases outside the gene matches. CDR3 length equals 11 residues. Here the CDR3 reads CASSDRAENTF. The CDR3 region has the DNA TGTGCCAGCAGTGACAGGGCTGAGAACACCTTC.